This T cell receptor (beta chain) was profiled in a study of CD8 T cells in Susac syndrome. Sequencing of TCR beta was carried out in blood CD8+ and CD4+ T cells. Germline-derived CDR1 and CDR2 are SEHNR and FQNEAQ (reference sequence). This CDR3 has 15 amino acids. V was clipped by 6 bases and J by 7 bases, with 18 bases between them. Random hexamers were used to reverse transcribe the RNA input (about 0.5 to 1 ug). TCRdb fed the immunoSEQ multiplex PCR reads into MiXCR, producing one record per CDR3 protein. The sample carries 250,000 to 300,000 distinct CDR3 sequences, approximately 85% recorded once.

The specimen sequenced was CD8+ T cells from PBMCs. The receptor was isolated from a human donor with multiple sclerosis. This chain joins TRBV7-9 and TRBJ2-2, with TRBD1 as a possible D gene (5 bases). Here the CDR3 DNA reads TGTGCCAGCAGAAAACTTCAGGGTGACGGCGGGGAGCTGTTTTTT. Its protein product is CASRKLQGDGGELFF.